One and the same sample provided the 22 T cell receptor beta chains below, sequenced in a study of T-cell reconstitution after alpha-beta-depleted transplantation in children. Unique molecular identifiers were built into the TCRbeta library. TCRdb fed the PCR reads into MiXCR, producing one record per CDR3 protein. The sample shows 300,000 to 350,000 distinct CDR3 sequences, more than 20% of them seen only once. The specimen was PBMCs, mostly from graft donor cells, collected 180 days after TCRalphabeta/CD19-depleted stem cell transplant. The receptor source for this set is a male patient younger than 18 who had a stem cell transplant for acute lymphoblastic leukemia, so the T cells may come from the graft donor.

This clonotype has a handful of counts. This chain joins TRBV7-9 and TRBJ2-1, with TRBD2 as a possible D gene (6 bases). V dropped 2 bases and J dropped 8 bases, with 19 bases sitting between them. This CDR3 is built from 16 residues. Germline V gives CDR1 SEHNR, CDR2 FQNEAQ (reference sequence). This CDR3 is CASSLSGPGKDDEQFF. The CDR3 DNA is TGTGCCAGCAGCTTAAGCGGGCCAGGCAAAGACGATGAGCAGTTCTTC.

This clonotype was recorded at least ten times. V usage is TRBV9 and J usage is TRBJ2-7, with D possibly being TRBD1 (5 bases). Germline V gene data show CDR1 as SGDLS and CDR2 as YYNGEE. Between the trimmed V and J ends, which lost 4 bases and 2 bases, there was a span of 13 bases. CDR3 length: 14 residues. The CDR3 sequence is CASSPRTSTYEQYF. The CDR3 DNA reads as TGTGCCAGCAGCCCGAGGACAAGTACCTACGAGCAGTACTTC.

V and J are TRBV20-1 and TRBJ2-7; 8 bases line up with TRBD2. CDR3 size: 15 residues. Germline V CDR1 and CDR2: DFQATT, SNEGSKA (reference sequence). Trimming at V came to 3 bases and at J to 4 bases, leaving 11 bases not matched to a gene. CDR3 nucleotide sequence: TGCAGTGCTAGTGACTCGGGACTAGTAAAGTACGAGCAGTACTTC. This encodes CSASDSGLVKYEQYF.

The gene calls are TRBV20-1 and TRBJ2-3; D not certain. The CDR3 totals 13 residues. The germline CDR1 and CDR2 sequences are DFQATT and SNEGSKA (reference sequence). Trimming took 6 bases from V and 6 from J, leaving 16 bases between them. CDR3 loop: CSARRWLSDTQYF. Here the CDR3 DNA reads TGCAGTGCAAGACGCTGGCTCTCGGATACGCAGTATTTT.

CDR3 nucleotides: TGTGCCAGCGCCGGACTAGGACCCCCCTACGAGCAGTACTTC. As protein: CASAGLGPPYEQYF. The gene calls are TRBV7-9 and TRBJ2-7; 7 nucleotides line up with TRBD2. Germline trimming cut 8 bases from V and 2 bases from J; bases unmatched to any gene: 9. Germline V CDR1 and CDR2: SEHNR, FQNEAQ (reference sequence). The CDR3 is 14 amino acids.

This clonotype was picked up many times. The CDR3 here is CASSLGTVPYDTQYF. In DNA form, the CDR3 reads TGCGCCAGCAGCTTAGGGACAGTGCCCTACGATACGCAGTATTTT. The chain recombines TRBV5-1 with TRBJ2-3; TRBD1 matches at 7 bases. CDR3 length: 15 amino acids. The V and J ends lost 2 bases and 6 bases, in that order; junction bases with no gene match: 9. CDR1 SGHRS and CDR2 YFSETQ come from the germline V gene.

The table lists this clonotype with many counts. This chain joins TRBV5-1 and TRBJ2-1; 9 nucleotides agree with TRBD2. Per germline, CDR1 SGHRS and CDR2 YFSETQ. CDR3 length: 16 residues. V trimming: 2 bases; J trimming: 4 bases; junction bases outside the gene matches: 7. The CDR3 spells CASSLPGLALYNEQFF. The CDR3 bases are TGCGCCAGCAGCTTACCGGGACTAGCCCTATACAATGAGCAGTTCTTC.

This rearrangement joins TRBV24-1 to TRBJ2-2, with D unresolved. Trimming stripped 2 bases from V and 8 bases from J, with 8 bases between. This CDR3 spans 13 amino acids. Looked up from germline, CDR1 is KGHDR and CDR2 is SFDVKD. The CDR3 protein is CATSDSGLGELFF. The DNA of the CDR3 is TGTGCCACCAGTGATTCTGGGTTAGGGGAGCTGTTTTTT.

This chain links TRBV5-1 with TRBJ2-3; D perhaps matches TRBD2 (6 bases). V dropped 1 base and J dropped 2 bases, with 11 bases sitting between them. CDR3 length: 15 amino acids. Germline CDR1 reads SGHRS; CDR2 reads YFSETQ. In DNA form, the CDR3 reads TGCGCCAGCAGCTTGTCGGGGCGGGACACAGATACGCAGTATTTT. Residues: CASSLSGRDTDTQYF.

This clonotype was counted between two and nine times. V and J are TRBV12-3 or TRBV12-4 and TRBJ2-7, with D perhaps matching TRBD1 or TRBD2 (5 bases each). CDR3 size: 16 residues. V was pared by 2 bases and J by 6 bases, with 20 bases between. CDR3 sequence reads: CASSLRMTAALREQYF. The CDR3 DNA follows: TGTGCCAGCAGTTTAAGAATGACAGCGGCCCTGCGCGAGCAGTACTTC.

This clonotype was found a few times. CDR3 sequence: CASSDNPQTGLTGNEQFF. The CDR3 DNA is TGTGCCAGCAGCGATAACCCTCAGACAGGGCTGACGGGTAATGAGCAGTTCTTC. The V call is TRBV9, the J call TRBJ2-1, with 7 bases aligning to TRBD1. The germline V gene has CDR1 SGDLS and CDR2 YYNGEE. Trimming at V came to 3 bases and at J to 7 bases, leaving 19 bases not matched to a gene. The CDR3 length is 18 residues.

In its sample, this clonotype was seen a few times. The chain links TRBV7-8 to TRBJ2-1; D possibly uses TRBD1 or TRBD2 (6 bases each). V was shortened by 4 bases and J by 12 bases, with 22 bases between the two germline ends. CDR1 SGHVS and CDR2 FQNEAQ come from the germline V gene. The CDR3 totals 15 residues. CDR3 region: CASSYGGQGMSVQFF. CDR3 in DNA: TGTGCCAGCAGCTACGGGGGCCAGGGGATGTCCGTGCAGTTCTTC.

This chain joins TRBV6-5 and TRBJ1-1; maybe TRBD1 (5 bases). From germline, CDR1 is MNHEY and CDR2 SVGAGI. The ends were cut back, 0 bases at V and 5 bases at J, with 10 bases in the middle. CDR3 length: 14 residues. The CDR3 DNA is TGTGCCAGCAGTTACTCGGGGGGAAAGACTGAAGCTTTCTTT. This translates into CASSYSGGKTEAFF.

This chain connects TRBV12-3 or TRBV12-4 to TRBJ2-1, with D possibly matching TRBD2 (6 bases). The CDR3 sequence is 18 residues long. The germline V and J ends were trimmed by 2 bases and 5 bases, with 22 bases remaining between them. The CDR3 region is CASSLRHRRGTSHNEQFF. CDR3 DNA sequence: TGTGCCAGCAGTTTACGCCACAGGAGGGGCACTTCACACAATGAGCAGTTCTTC.

The V gene is TRBV12-3 or TRBV12-4, the J gene TRBJ1-1; possible D gene TRBD1, 6 bases. Trimming took off 6 bases at V and 3 bases at J, with 14 bases between the two ends. This CDR3 contains 14 residues. CDR3 residues: CASRSGARYTEAFF. For the CDR3, the DNA is TGTGCCAGCAGATCAGGGGCAAGGTACACTGAAGCTTTCTTT.

The sample holds a few counts of this clonotype. This rearrangement joins TRBV10-3 to TRBJ1-2; D not certain. The V end was cut by 0 bases, the J end by 2 bases, with 10 bases between. Germline CDR1 reads ENHRY; CDR2 reads SYGVKD. The CDR3 runs 15 residues. This CDR3 reads CAISESDRINYGYTF. The CDR3 DNA is TGTGCCATCAGTGAGTCGGACCGGATAAACTATGGCTACACCTTC.

The sample holds many counts of this clonotype. The rearrangement uses TRBV5-1 and TRBJ1-5, with D unclear. The CDR3 is 13 residues long. V gave up 0 bases and J gave up 6 bases, with 7 bases separating them. CDR1 SGHRS and CDR2 YFSETQ come from the germline V gene. As DNA, the CDR3 is TGCGCCAGCAGCTTGGTGGCGGGTCAGCCCCAGCATTTT. Protein product: CASSLVAGQPQHF. Based on the CDR3 plus reference TRBV5-1 and TRBJ1-5, the full variable domain is KAGVTQTPRYLIKTRGQQVTLSCSPISGHRSVSWYQQTPGQGLQFLFEYFSETQRNKGNFPGRFSGRQFSNSRSEMNVSTLELGDSALYLCASSLVAGQPQHFGDGTRLSIL.

Only a few counts were recorded for this clonotype. The chain links TRBV6-5 to TRBJ2-2; 10 bases align to TRBD2. The CDR3 is 16 amino acids. Germline V CDR1 and CDR2: MNHEY, SVGAGI. The junction had 4 bases not matched to a gene; V was cut back by 2 bases and J by 4 bases. The CDR3 bases are TGTGCCAGCAGTTACCGGGCTAGCGGGAGCACCGGGGAGCTGTTTTTT. Its protein is CASSYRASGSTGELFF.

This chain links TRBV29-1 with TRBJ1-1; no reliable D call. The germline V and J ends were trimmed by 4 bases and 1 base, with 10 bases remaining between them. The CDR3 is made up of 13 amino acids. CDR1 and CDR2 (germline): SQVTM, ANQGSEA. The CDR3 DNA sequence: TGCAGCGTTGGGCGTCAGAAGAACACTGAAGCTTTCTTT. Translated, it gives CSVGRQKNTEAFF.

There are many counts of this clonotype. The V call is TRBV12-3 or TRBV12-4, the J call TRBJ1-2; D possibly corresponds to TRBD1 (5 bases). The CDR3 is made up of 13 amino acids. Trimming removed 2 bases at V and 2 bases at J, with 6 bases between. The CDR3: CASSLQGNYGYTF. Written as DNA, the CDR3 is TGTGCCAGCAGTTTACAGGGAAACTATGGCTACACCTTC.

The chain carries TRBV5-1 and TRBJ2-7, with a possible D match to TRBD1 (6 bases). Germline lookup yields CDR1 SGHRS and CDR2 YFSETQ. V was cut by 4 bases and J by 5 bases, with 19 bases left in between. This CDR3 is 15 amino acids long. The CDR3 DNA follows: TGCGCCAGCAGCCCCGGGTCAGTGGGGGCCAACGAGCAGTACTTC. Translated, it gives CASSPGSVGANEQYF. Filled out from reference TRBV5-1 and TRBJ2-7, the complete variable domain reads KAGVTQTPRYLIKTRGQQVTLSCSPISGHRSVSWYQQTPGQGLQFLFEYFSETQRNKGNFPGRFSGRQFSNSRSEMNVSTLELGDSALYLCASSPGSVGANEQYFGPGTRLTVT.

This clonotype was detected many times. The chain joins TRBV4-2 to TRBJ2-5, with a weak D call TRBD2 (5 bases). CDR3 size: 17 residues. Germline CDR1 and CDR2: LGHNA and YNFKEQ. Trimming took off 1 base at V and 0 bases at J, with 15 bases between the two ends. CDR3 loop: CASSQGQAETYQETQYF. For the CDR3, the DNA is TGTGCCAGCAGCCAAGGGCAAGCGGAAACGTACCAAGAGACCCAGTACTTC.